The sequence of this T cell receptor (beta chain) was determined in a study of CD8 T cells in Susac syndrome. A quantity of about 0.45 to 1 ug RNA underwent reverse transcription using random hexamers. From the immunoSEQ multiplex PCR reads, TCRdb called clonotypes with MiXCR, one entry per CDR3 protein. Among about 300,000 distinct CDR3 sequences, 89% were seen once, and the ten largest hold around 0.18%. The germline V gene encodes CDR1 MNHEY and CDR2 SVGAGI. The CDR3 covers 13 residues. V was clipped by 7 bases and J by 1 base; unmatched bases: 3. The chain links TRBV6-5 to TRBJ1-1; 7 nucleotides agree with TRBD1. Sequencing was performed on CD8+ T cells from PBMCs. The receptor's source is a human donor with multiple sclerosis. This CDR3 reads CASNQGGNTEAFF. DNA for the CDR3: TGTGCCAGCAACCAGGGGGGGAACACTGAAGCTTTCTTT.